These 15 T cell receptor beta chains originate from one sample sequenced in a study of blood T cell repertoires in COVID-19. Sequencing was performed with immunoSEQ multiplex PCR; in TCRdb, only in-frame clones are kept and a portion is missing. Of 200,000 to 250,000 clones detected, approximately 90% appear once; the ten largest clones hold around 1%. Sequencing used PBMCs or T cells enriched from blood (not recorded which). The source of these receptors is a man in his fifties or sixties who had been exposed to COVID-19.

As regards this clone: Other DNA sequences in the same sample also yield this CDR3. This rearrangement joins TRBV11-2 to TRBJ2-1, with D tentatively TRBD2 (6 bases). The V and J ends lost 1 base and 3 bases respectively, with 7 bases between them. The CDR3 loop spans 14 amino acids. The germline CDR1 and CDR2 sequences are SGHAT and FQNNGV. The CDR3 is CASSLAGVYNEQFF. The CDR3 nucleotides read TGTGCCAGCAGCTTAGCGGGAGTCTACAATGAGCAGTTCTTC.

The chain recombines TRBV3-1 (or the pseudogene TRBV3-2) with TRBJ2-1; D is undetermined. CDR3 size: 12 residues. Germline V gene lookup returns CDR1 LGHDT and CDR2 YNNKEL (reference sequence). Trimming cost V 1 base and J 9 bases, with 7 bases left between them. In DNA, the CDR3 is TGTGCCAGCAGCCAAGCCGGAGCTGAGCAGTTCTTC. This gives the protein CASSQAGAEQFF.

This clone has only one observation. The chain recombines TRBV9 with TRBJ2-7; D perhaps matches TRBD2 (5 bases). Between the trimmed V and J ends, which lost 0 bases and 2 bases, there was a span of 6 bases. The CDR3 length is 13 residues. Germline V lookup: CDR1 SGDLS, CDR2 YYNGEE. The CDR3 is CASSVGETYEQYF. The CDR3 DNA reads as TGTGCCAGCAGCGTAGGGGAGACCTACGAGCAGTACTTC.

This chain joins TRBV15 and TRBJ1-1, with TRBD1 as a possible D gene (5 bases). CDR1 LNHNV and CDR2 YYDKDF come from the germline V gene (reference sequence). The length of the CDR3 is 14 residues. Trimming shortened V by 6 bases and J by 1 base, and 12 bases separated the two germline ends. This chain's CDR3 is CATRPTVQNTEAFF. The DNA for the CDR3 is TGTGCCACCAGGCCGACAGTGCAGAACACTGAAGCTTTCTTT.

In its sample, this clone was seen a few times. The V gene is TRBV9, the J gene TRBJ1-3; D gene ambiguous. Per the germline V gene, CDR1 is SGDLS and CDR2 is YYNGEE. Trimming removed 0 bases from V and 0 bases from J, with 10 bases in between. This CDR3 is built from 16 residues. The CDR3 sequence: CASSVGPVSSGNTIYF. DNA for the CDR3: TGTGCCAGCAGCGTAGGTCCGGTTAGCTCTGGAAACACCATATATTTT.

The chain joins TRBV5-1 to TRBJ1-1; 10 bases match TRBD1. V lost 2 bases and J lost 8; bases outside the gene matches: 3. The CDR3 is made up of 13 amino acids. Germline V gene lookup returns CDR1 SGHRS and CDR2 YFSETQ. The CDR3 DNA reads TGCGCCAGCAGCTTAGGGACAGGGGAAGAAGCTTTCTTT. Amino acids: CASSLGTGEEAFF.

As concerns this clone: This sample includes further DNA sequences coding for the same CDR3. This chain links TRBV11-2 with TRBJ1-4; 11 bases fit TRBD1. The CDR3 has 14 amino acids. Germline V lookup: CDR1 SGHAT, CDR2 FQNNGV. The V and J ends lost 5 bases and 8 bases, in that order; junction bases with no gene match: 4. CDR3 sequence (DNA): TGTGCCAGCAGCCCCGGACAGGGGGCCGAAAAACTGTTTTTT. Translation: CASSPGQGAEKLFF.

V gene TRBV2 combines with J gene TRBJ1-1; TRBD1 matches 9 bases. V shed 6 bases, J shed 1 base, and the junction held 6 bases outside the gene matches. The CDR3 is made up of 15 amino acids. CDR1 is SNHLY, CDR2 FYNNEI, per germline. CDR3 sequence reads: CASSGYRGQNTEAFF. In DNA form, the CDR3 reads TGTGCCAGCAGCGGATACAGGGGGCAGAACACTGAAGCTTTCTTT.

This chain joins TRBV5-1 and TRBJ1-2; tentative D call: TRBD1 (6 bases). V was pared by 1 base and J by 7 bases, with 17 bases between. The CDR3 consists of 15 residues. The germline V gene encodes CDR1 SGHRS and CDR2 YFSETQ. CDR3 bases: TGCGCCAGCAGCTTGCCTCGGTCAGGGGAGTTTGGCTACACCTTC. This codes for CASSLPRSGEFGYTF.

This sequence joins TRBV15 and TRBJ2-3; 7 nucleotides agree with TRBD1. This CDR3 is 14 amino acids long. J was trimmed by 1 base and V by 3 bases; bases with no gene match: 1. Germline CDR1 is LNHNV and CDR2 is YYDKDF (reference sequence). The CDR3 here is CATSSQGGTDTQYF. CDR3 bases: TGTGCCACCAGCAGTCAGGGGGGCACAGATACGCAGTATTTT. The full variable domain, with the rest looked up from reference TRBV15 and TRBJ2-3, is DAMVIQNPRYQVTQFGKPVTLSCSQTLNHNVMYWYQQKSSQAPKLLFHYYDKDFNNEADTPDNFQSRRPNTSFCFLDIRSPGLGDTAMYLCATSSQGGTDTQYFGPGTRLTVL.

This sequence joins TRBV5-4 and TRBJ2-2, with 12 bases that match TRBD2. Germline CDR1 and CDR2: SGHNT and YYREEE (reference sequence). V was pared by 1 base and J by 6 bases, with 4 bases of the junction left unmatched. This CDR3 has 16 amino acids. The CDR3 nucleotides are TGTGCCAGCAGCTTGTCTAGCGGGAGGGCCGCCGGGGAGCTGTTTTTT. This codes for CASSLSSGRAAGELFF.

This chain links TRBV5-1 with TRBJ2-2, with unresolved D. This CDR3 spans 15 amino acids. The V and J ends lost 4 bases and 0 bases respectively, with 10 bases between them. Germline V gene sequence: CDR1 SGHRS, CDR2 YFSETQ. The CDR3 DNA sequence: TGCGCCAGCAGCGTCGACAACCCGAACACCGGGGAGCTGTTTTTT. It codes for CASSVDNPNTGELFF.

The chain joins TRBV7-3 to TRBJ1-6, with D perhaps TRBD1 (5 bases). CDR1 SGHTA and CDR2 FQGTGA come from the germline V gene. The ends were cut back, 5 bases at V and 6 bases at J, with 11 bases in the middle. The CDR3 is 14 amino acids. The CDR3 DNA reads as TGTGCCAGCAGCCTCCGGGGGGGTAATTCACCCCTCCACTTT. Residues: CASSLRGGNSPLHF.

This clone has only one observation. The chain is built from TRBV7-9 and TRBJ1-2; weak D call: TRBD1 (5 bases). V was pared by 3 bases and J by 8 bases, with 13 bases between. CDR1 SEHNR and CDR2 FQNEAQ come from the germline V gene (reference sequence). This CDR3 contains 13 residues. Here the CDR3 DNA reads TGTGCCAGCAGCTTGGGGCTGACAACCGGCTACACCTTC. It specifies CASSLGLTTGYTF.

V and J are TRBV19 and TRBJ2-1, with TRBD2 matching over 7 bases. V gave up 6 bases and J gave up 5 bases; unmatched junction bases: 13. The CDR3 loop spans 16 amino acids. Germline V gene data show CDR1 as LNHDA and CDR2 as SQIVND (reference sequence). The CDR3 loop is CASSATGTTPHNEQFF. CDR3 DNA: TGTGCCAGTAGCGCTACCGGGACTACGCCCCACAATGAGCAGTTCTTC.